These 9 T cell receptor beta chains were all obtained from the same sample, sequenced in a study of blood T cell repertoires in COVID-19. TCRdb's table, derived via immunoSEQ multiplex PCR, lists solely in-frame clones and lacks some. The table has 130,000 or so clones, over 80% seen once; the top ten hold about 1.4%. Sequencing input: peripheral blood. These receptors were taken from a human donor in a cohort sampled during active COVID-19.

This sequence joins TRBV5-1 and TRBJ1-2; D gene uncertain. Germline CDR1 SGHRS, CDR2 YFSETQ. The CDR3 covers 15 residues. Trimming left V 1 base short and J 6 bases short, with 16 bases between. The CDR3 reads CASSLTPNPVDGYTF. The CDR3 DNA sequence: TGCGCCAGCAGCTTGACCCCAAACCCAGTGGATGGCTACACCTTC.

The chain uses TRBV27 and TRBJ2-2, with 8 bases aligning to TRBD1. The germline V gene has CDR1 MNHEY and CDR2 SMNVEV (reference sequence). The CDR3 totals 16 residues. V was pared by 4 bases and J by 1 base, with 5 bases of the junction left unmatched. The CDR3 protein is CASSYYGTGNTGELFF. In DNA, the CDR3 is TGTGCCAGCAGTTATTACGGGACAGGGAACACCGGGGAGCTGTTTTTT.

This clone has a count of ten or more. This chain links TRBV2 with TRBJ1-1, with 7 nucleotides matching TRBD1. This CDR3 spans 14 amino acids. In germline, CDR1 is SNHLY, CDR2 FYNNEI. With V trimmed by 5 bases and J by 4 bases, 7 bases remained unmatched. Here the CDR3 reads CASSFAQGSTEAFF. Here the CDR3 DNA reads TGTGCCAGCAGTTTCGCACAGGGGAGCACTGAAGCTTTCTTT.

A single count supports this clone. The genes are TRBV2 and TRBJ2-5; 10 bases fit TRBD2. The CDR3 length is 14 residues. Germline-derived CDR1 and CDR2 are SNHLY and FYNNEI. V gave up 7 bases and J gave up 7 bases; unmatched junction bases: 9. CDR3 region: CASIKREGRLTQYF. CDR3 nucleotides: TGTGCCAGCATCAAGCGGGAGGGCCGTCTGACCCAGTACTTC. Combining the CDR3 with reference TRBV2 and TRBJ2-5 gives the whole variable domain EPEVTQTPSHQVTQMGQEVILRCVPISNHLYFYWYRQILGQKVEFLVSFYNNEISEKSEIFDDQFSVERPDGSNFTLKIRSTKLEDSAMYFCASIKREGRLTQYFGPGTRLLVL.

The chain joins TRBV4-3 to TRBJ1-1; D gene ambiguous. Germline CDR1 is LGHNA and CDR2 is YSLEER. V gave up 4 bases and J gave up 4 bases, with 13 bases separating them. CDR3 length equals 14 residues. In DNA form, the CDR3 reads TGCGCCAGCAGCCCCAGGATGGCCGGCACTGAAGCTTTCTTT. This gives the protein CASSPRMAGTEAFF.

This clone has only one observation. The chain joins TRBV7-9 to TRBJ2-7, with 8 positions matching TRBD1. Trimming at V came to 5 bases and at J to 3 bases, leaving 18 bases not matched to a gene. Germline V gene lookup returns CDR1 SEHNR and CDR2 FQNEAQ (reference sequence). CDR3 length: 18 amino acids. CDR3 sequence (DNA): TGTGCCAGCAGCCCTTCGGGACAGGCGGGACTGAGGCACTACGAGCAGTACTTC. It yields the protein CASSPSGQAGLRHYEQYF.

V gene TRBV4-1 combines with J gene TRBJ2-7, with 9 bases fitting TRBD1. Looked up from germline, CDR1 is MGHRA and CDR2 is YSYEKL. The CDR3 length is 17 residues. The V gene end was trimmed by 3 bases and the J gene end by 2 bases; junction bases not matched to a gene: 11. The CDR3 nucleotides are TGCGCCAGCAGCCACGGGACAGGGCGCTTGGTACCCTACGAGCAGTACTTC. Translating it yields CASSHGTGRLVPYEQYF.

V usage is TRBV7-3 and J usage is TRBJ1-3, with 9 bases lining up with TRBD1. After removal of 5 bases from V and 4 bases from J, the junction contained 6 bases not matched to a gene. The CDR3 sequence is 15 residues long. Looked up from germline, CDR1 is SGHTA and CDR2 is FQGTGA. Here the CDR3 DNA reads TGTGCCAGCAGCAGGACAGGGGATGGAGGAAACACCATATATTTT. The encoded protein is CASSRTGDGGNTIYF.

This rearrangement joins TRBV12-3 or TRBV12-4 to TRBJ2-5; D is undetermined. Trimming pared 4 bases from V and 2 bases from J, leaving 2 bases between. The CDR3 length is 11 residues. DNA of the CDR3: TGTGCCAGCAGTTCGCAAGAGACCCAGTACTTC. Amino acid sequence: CASSSQETQYF.